This TCR beta chain emerged from a study of technical replicates of blood from a few donors. This clone appeared a single time. The repertoire was sequenced with immunoSEQ multiplex PCR; TCRdb's copy has only in-frame clones and lacks some. The table includes more than 65,000 clones, 92% detected once. With 0 bases clipped from V and 8 bases from J, the junction kept 3 bases outside the gene matches. The CDR3 has 15 residues. Looked up from germline, CDR1 is MGHRA and CDR2 is YSYEKL. The TCR comes from a human donor in good health. The gene calls are TRBV4-1 and TRBJ1-4, with 10 nucleotides matching TRBD1. Specimen: T cells isolated from PBMCs. For the CDR3, the DNA is TGCGCCAGCAGCCAAGATGGGACAGGGGAAGAAAAACTGTTTTTT. This encodes CASSQDGTGEEKLFF.